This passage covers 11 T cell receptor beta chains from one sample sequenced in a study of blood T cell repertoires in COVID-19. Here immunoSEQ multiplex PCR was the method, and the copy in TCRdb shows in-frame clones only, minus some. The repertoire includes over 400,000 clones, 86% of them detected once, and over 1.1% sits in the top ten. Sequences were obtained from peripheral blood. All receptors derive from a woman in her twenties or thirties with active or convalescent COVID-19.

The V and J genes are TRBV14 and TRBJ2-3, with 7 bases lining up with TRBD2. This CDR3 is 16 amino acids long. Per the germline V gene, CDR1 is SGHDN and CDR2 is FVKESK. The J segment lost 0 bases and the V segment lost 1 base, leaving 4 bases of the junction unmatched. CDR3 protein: CASSQGSSGSTDTQYF. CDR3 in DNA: TGTGCCAGCAGCCAAGGAAGTAGCGGGAGCACAGATACGCAGTATTTT.

CDR3 amino acids: CASGRTTDAEAFF. The CDR3 region has the DNA TGCGCCAGCGGACGGACGACAGATGCTGAAGCTTTCTTT. V gene TRBV5-1 combines with J gene TRBJ1-1; tentative D call: TRBD1 (5 bases). V was clipped by 7 bases and J by 6 bases, with 16 bases between them. Germline V gene sequence: CDR1 SGHRS, CDR2 YFSETQ. This CDR3 has 13 amino acids.

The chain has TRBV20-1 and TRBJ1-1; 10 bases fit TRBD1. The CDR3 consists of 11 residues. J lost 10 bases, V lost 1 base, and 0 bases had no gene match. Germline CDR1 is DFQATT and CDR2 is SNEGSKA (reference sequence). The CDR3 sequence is CSARGDRGAFF. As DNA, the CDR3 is TGCAGTGCTAGAGGGGACAGGGGAGCTTTCTTT.

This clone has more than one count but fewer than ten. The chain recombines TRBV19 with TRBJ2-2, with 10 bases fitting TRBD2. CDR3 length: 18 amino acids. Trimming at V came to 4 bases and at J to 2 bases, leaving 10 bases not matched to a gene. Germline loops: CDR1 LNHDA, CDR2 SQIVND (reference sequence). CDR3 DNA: TGTGCCAGTAGTAATCCGGGACTAGCGCGAAAAAACACCGGGGAGCTGTTTTTT. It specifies CASSNPGLARKNTGELFF.

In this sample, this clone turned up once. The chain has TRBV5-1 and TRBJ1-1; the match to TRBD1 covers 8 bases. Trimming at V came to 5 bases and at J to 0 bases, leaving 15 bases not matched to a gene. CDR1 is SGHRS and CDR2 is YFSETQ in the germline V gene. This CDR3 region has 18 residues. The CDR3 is CASRSPDRVGVMNTEAFF. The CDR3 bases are TGCGCCAGCAGATCCCCGGACAGGGTGGGGGTGATGAACACTGAAGCTTTCTTT.

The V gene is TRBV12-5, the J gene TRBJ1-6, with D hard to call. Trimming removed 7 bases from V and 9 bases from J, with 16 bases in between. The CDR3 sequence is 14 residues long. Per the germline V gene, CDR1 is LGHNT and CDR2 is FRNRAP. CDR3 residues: CASVLSRGFSPLHF. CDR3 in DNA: TGTGCTAGTGTTCTAAGTCGGGGTTTTTCACCCCTCCACTTT.

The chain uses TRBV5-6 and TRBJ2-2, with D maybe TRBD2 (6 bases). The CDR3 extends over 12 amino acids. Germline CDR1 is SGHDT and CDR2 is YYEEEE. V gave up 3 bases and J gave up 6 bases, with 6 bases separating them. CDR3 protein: CASSSGAGELFF. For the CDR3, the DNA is TGTGCCAGCAGCTCGGGGGCCGGGGAGCTGTTTTTT.

CDR3 region: CASSFSQGYQPQHF. CDR3 bases: TGTGCCAGTAGTTTTTCACAGGGCTATCAGCCCCAGCATTTT. V and J are TRBV19 and TRBJ1-5; a weak D match, TRBD1 (6 bases). Trimming removed 5 bases from V and 5 bases from J, with 13 bases in between. The CDR3 totals 14 residues. Germline lookup yields CDR1 LNHDA and CDR2 SQIVND (reference sequence).

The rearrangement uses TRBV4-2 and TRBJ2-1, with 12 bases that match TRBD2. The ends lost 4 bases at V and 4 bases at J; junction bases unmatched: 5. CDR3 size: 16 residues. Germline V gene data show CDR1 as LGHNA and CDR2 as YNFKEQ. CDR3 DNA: TGTGCCAGCAGCCTTCGACTAGCGGGGGAATACAATGAGCAGTTCTTC. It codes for CASSLRLAGEYNEQFF.

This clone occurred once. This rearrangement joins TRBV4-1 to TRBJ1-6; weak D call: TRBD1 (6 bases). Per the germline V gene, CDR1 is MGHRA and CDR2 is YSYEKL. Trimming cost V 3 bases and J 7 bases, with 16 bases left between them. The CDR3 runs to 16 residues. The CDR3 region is CASSQVHRATNSPLHF. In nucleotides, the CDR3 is TGCGCCAGCAGCCAGGTACACAGGGCAACCAATTCACCCCTCCACTTT.

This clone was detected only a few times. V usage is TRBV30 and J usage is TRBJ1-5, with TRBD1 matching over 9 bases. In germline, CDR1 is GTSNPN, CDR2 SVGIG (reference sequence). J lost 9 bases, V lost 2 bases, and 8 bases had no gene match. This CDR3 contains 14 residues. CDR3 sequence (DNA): TGTGCCTGGAGTCCGCGGGACAGGGAAGCGCCCCAGCATTTT. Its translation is CAWSPRDREAPQHF.